A selection of T cell receptor beta chains follows, all from one sample in a study of control samples from healthy donors and cancer patients. Some clones are missing from TCRdb's copy, which holds only in-frame ones; the method was immunoSEQ multiplex PCR. The profile shows 85,000 to 100,000 clones, approximately 95% of them singletons. What was sequenced was blood. These receptors were taken from a man between 18 and 29 years old in good health. Both conserved end residues are part of each CDR3. Fields, in order: D gene, J gene, V gene, CDR3 length, clone size, CDR3 DNA, CDR3 protein. D genes are given only for firm matches. Clone size is given for some rows only: seen once, a few or many times, or a class if the clone is expanded.

D gene: -; J gene: TRBJ1-1; V gene: TRBV5-1; CDR3 length: 14; clone size: -; CDR3 DNA: TGCGCCAGCAGCCAACTTGGTAGGGACACTGAAGCTTTCTTT; CDR3 protein: CASSQLGRDTEAFF
D gene: -; J gene: TRBJ1-1; V gene: TRBV15; CDR3 length: 18; clone size: -; CDR3 DNA: TGTGCCACCAGCAGTACCTCCGGGAGGGATGCTATGAACACTGAAGCTTTCTTT; CDR3 protein: CATSSTSGRDAMNTEAFF
D gene: -; J gene: TRBJ2-3; V gene: TRBV11-2; CDR3 length: 15; clone size: -; CDR3 DNA: TGTGCCAGCAGCGACCGGACCCTCCGCACAGATACGCAGTATTTT; CDR3 protein: CASSDRTLRTDTQYF
D gene: -; J gene: TRBJ1-3; V gene: TRBV6-6; CDR3 length: 19; clone size: -; CDR3 DNA: TGTGCCAGCAGTCTTTCAGGGACGGATCGACATCGCACTGGAAACACCATATATTTT; CDR3 protein: CASSLSGTDRHRTGNTIYF
D gene: -; J gene: TRBJ2-5; V gene: TRBV7-7; CDR3 length: 16; clone size: many; CDR3 DNA: TGTGCTAGCAGCTTAGGTCGAGCGGTGAAAAAAGAGACCCAGTACTTC; CDR3 protein: CASSLGRAVKKETQYF
D gene: -; J gene: TRBJ2-5; V gene: TRBV6-1; CDR3 length: 15; clone size: -; CDR3 DNA: TGTGCCAGCAGTGAAGGCTGGGTGGGACAAGAGACCCAGTACTTC; CDR3 protein: CASSEGWVGQETQYF
D gene: -; J gene: TRBJ2-2; V gene: TRBV27; CDR3 length: 13; clone size: -; CDR3 DNA: TGTGCCAGTACGAATAGGGGCACCGGGGAGCTGTTTTTT; CDR3 protein: CASTNRGTGELFF
D gene: -; J gene: TRBJ1-2; V gene: TRBV27; CDR3 length: 16; clone size: -; CDR3 DNA: TGTGCCAGCAAATTCAAAGGGAACCTCTTTAACTATGGCTACACCTTC; CDR3 protein: CASKFKGNLFNYGYTF
D gene: TRBD1; J gene: TRBJ2-7; V gene: TRBV3-1/TRBV3-2; CDR3 length: 14; clone size: -; CDR3 DNA: TGTGCCAGCAGCCTCGCCGGGACAGTCTACGAGCAGTACTTC; CDR3 protein: CASSLAGTVYEQYF
D gene: TRBD1; J gene: TRBJ1-2; V gene: TRBV28; CDR3 length: 17; clone size: -; CDR3 DNA: TGTGCCAGCAGTTCCATATACCGACAGGGGGCAAACTATGGCTACACCTTC; CDR3 protein: CASSSIYRQGANYGYTF
D gene: TRBD1; J gene: TRBJ2-1; V gene: TRBV2; CDR3 length: 15; clone size: -; CDR3 DNA: TGTGCCAGCAAGCCGGGACAGGGACTCTACAATGAGCAGTTCTTC; CDR3 protein: CASKPGQGLYNEQFF
D gene: TRBD1; J gene: TRBJ1-1; V gene: TRBV19; CDR3 length: 14; clone size: once; CDR3 DNA: TGTGCCAGTAGTATAACCGGCCCCGACAGGGTGGCTTTCTTT; CDR3 protein: CASSITGPDRVAFF
D gene: -; J gene: TRBJ1-5; V gene: TRBV3-1/TRBV3-2; CDR3 length: 14; clone size: once; CDR3 DNA: TGTGCCAGCAGCTCCCGTCCCGCTAATCAGCCCCAGCATTTT; CDR3 protein: CASSSRPANQPQHF
D gene: -; J gene: TRBJ2-3; V gene: TRBV11-3; CDR3 length: 15; clone size: -; CDR3 DNA: TGTGCCAGCAGCCCACAGGGCGGGGGCACAGATACGCAGTATTTT; CDR3 protein: CASSPQGGGTDTQYF
D gene: -; J gene: TRBJ1-5; V gene: TRBV18; CDR3 length: 13; clone size: -; CDR3 DNA: TGTGCCAGCTCGCCAGCAGGGAATCAGCCCCAGCATTTT; CDR3 protein: CASSPAGNQPQHF
D gene: -; J gene: TRBJ1-6; V gene: TRBV3-1/TRBV3-2; CDR3 length: 14; clone size: -; CDR3 DNA: TGTGCCAGCAGCCAAGACACATTGGGTTCACCCCTCCACTTT; CDR3 protein: CASSQDTLGSPLHF
D gene: -; J gene: TRBJ2-7; V gene: TRBV6-4; CDR3 length: 13; clone size: -; CDR3 DNA: TGTGCCAGCAGTGTTGACGAAACCTACGAGCAGTACTTC; CDR3 protein: CASSVDETYEQYF
D gene: -; J gene: TRBJ1-4; V gene: TRBV10-3; CDR3 length: 14; clone size: -; CDR3 DNA: TGTGCCATCAGTGACCGGGGTTCGGATGAAAAACTGTTTTTT; CDR3 protein: CAISDRGSDEKLFF
D gene: -; J gene: TRBJ2-3; V gene: TRBV21-1; CDR3 length: 21; clone size: -; CDR3 DNA: TGTGCCAGCAGCGTCAGTGGATTCTCAACCACACAGTGGATAGGATGGTATACGCAGTATTTT; CDR3 protein: CASSVSGFSTTQWIGWYTQYF